The rows below give T cell receptor beta chains drawn from one sample of a study of regulatory T cells in long-lasting Graves disease. TCRdb itself ran the multiplex PCR reads through MiXCR, one entry per CDR3 protein. Among 530,000 or so distinct CDR3 sequences, about 16% were seen once, and the ten largest hold around 12%. The same sample was also used in a study of T cells in Graves' hyperthyroidism and ophthalmopathy.

The material sequenced was peripheral blood mononuclear cells (PBMCs), taken at new diagnosis, from a patient treated with antithyroid drugs. The receptors shown here come from a man between 18 and 29 years old with Graves disease. Both conserved end residues are part of each CDR3. The order of the fields is clone size, J gene, D gene, V gene, CDR3 protein, CDR3 DNA. D genes are given only for firm matches. Clone size is not always given. Where it is, it says once, few, many or a class for expanded clones.

clone size: once; J gene: TRBJ2-1; D gene: TRBD1; V gene: TRBV3-1; CDR3 protein: CASSPPGQDNEQFF; CDR3 DNA: TGTGCCAGCAGCCCTCCCGGACAGGACAATGAGCAGTTCTTC
clone size: NA; J gene: TRBJ2-7; D gene: TRBD2; V gene: TRBV20-1; CDR3 protein: CSARELAGDSYEQYF; CDR3 DNA: TGCAGTGCTAGAGAACTAGCGGGGGACTCCTACGAGCAGTACTTC
clone size: many; J gene: TRBJ2-7; D gene: TRBD1; V gene: TRBV12-3/TRBV12-4; CDR3 protein: CASSSMSTGISYEQYF; CDR3 DNA: TGTGCCAGCAGTTCCATGTCGACAGGGATCTCCTACGAGCAGTACTTC
clone size: few; J gene: TRBJ1-2; D gene: NA; V gene: TRBV20-1; CDR3 protein: CSATGSSFLGDGYTF; CDR3 DNA: TGCAGTGCCACAGGGTCTTCATTCTTGGGTGATGGCTACACCTTC
clone size: many; J gene: TRBJ2-3; D gene: TRBD1; V gene: TRBV11-2; CDR3 protein: CASSLDRLISTDTQYF; CDR3 DNA: TGTGCCAGCAGCTTGGACAGGCTAATTAGCACAGATACGCAGTATTTT
clone size: few; J gene: TRBJ2-7; D gene: NA; V gene: TRBV27; CDR3 protein: CASSFGGHSYEQYF; CDR3 DNA: TGTGCCAGCAGTTTCGGGGGGCACTCCTACGAGCAGTACTTC
clone size: many; J gene: TRBJ2-7; D gene: TRBD1; V gene: TRBV20-1; CDR3 protein: CSARGPGTATYEQYF; CDR3 DNA: TGCAGTGCTAGAGGACCCGGGACAGCTACCTACGAGCAGTACTTC
clone size: few; J gene: TRBJ2-2; D gene: NA; V gene: TRBV6-5; CDR3 protein: CASSSLRWEGAGELFF; CDR3 DNA: TGTGCCAGCAGTTCCCTTCGGTGGGAAGGGGCCGGGGAGCTGTTTTTT
clone size: NA; J gene: TRBJ1-5; D gene: TRBD1; V gene: TRBV12-3/TRBV12-4; CDR3 protein: CASSGTGGRPQHF; CDR3 DNA: TGTGCCAGCAGTGGGACAGGGGGGAGGCCCCAGCATTTT
clone size: many; J gene: TRBJ2-3; D gene: NA; V gene: TRBV7-2; CDR3 protein: CASSYRDSPRADTQYF; CDR3 DNA: TGTGCCAGCAGCTACAGGGACTCACCTAGGGCAGATACGCAGTATTTT
clone size: many; J gene: TRBJ2-3; D gene: TRBD2; V gene: TRBV14; CDR3 protein: CASSSYDRLAGVDTQYF; CDR3 DNA: TGTGCCAGCAGCTCCTACGACAGACTAGCGGGCGTAGATACGCAGTATTTT
clone size: NA; J gene: TRBJ1-1; D gene: NA; V gene: TRBV29-1; CDR3 protein: CGVASPPFWTFF; CDR3 DNA: TGCGGCGTCGCATCACCTCCCTTTTGGACTTTCTTT
clone size: NA; J gene: TRBJ1-4; D gene: NA; V gene: TRBV27; CDR3 protein: CASSRATNEKLFF; CDR3 DNA: TGTGCCAGCAGCCGTGCAACTAATGAAAAACTGTTTTTT
clone size: many; J gene: TRBJ1-4; D gene: TRBD1; V gene: TRBV2; CDR3 protein: CASTKGQPEKLFF; CDR3 DNA: TGTGCCAGCACCAAGGGACAGCCTGAAAAACTGTTTTTT
clone size: few; J gene: TRBJ2-7; D gene: NA; V gene: TRBV5-6; CDR3 protein: CASSPKVGRGSLYEQYF; CDR3 DNA: TGTGCCAGCAGCCCGAAGGTTGGCAGGGGATCCCTTTACGAGCAGTACTTC
clone size: many; J gene: TRBJ2-5; D gene: TRBD2; V gene: TRBV30; CDR3 protein: CAWAAGGIQETQYF; CDR3 DNA: TGTGCCTGGGCAGCGGGAGGGATCCAAGAGACCCAGTACTTC
clone size: many; J gene: TRBJ2-3; D gene: TRBD2; V gene: TRBV27; CDR3 protein: CASSLERELTDTQYF; CDR3 DNA: TGTGCCAGCAGTTTAGAGCGGGAGTTGACAGATACGCAGTATTTT
clone size: few; J gene: TRBJ2-5; D gene: NA; V gene: TRBV15; CDR3 protein: CATSLMGETQYF; CDR3 DNA: TGTGCCACCAGCTTAATGGGGGAGACCCAGTACTTC
clone size: many; J gene: TRBJ2-7; D gene: TRBD1; V gene: TRBV20-1; CDR3 protein: CSARGGTAPNEQYF; CDR3 DNA: TGCAGTGCTAGAGGGGGGACAGCTCCTAACGAGCAGTACTTC
clone size: NA; J gene: TRBJ2-7; D gene: NA; V gene: TRBV27; CDR3 protein: CASSPKGGGTSYEQYF; CDR3 DNA: TGTGCCAGCAGTCCCAAGGGGGGGGGTACCTCCTACGAGCAGTACTTC
clone size: NA; J gene: TRBJ1-1; D gene: TRBD1; V gene: TRBV20-1; CDR3 protein: CSPLQGEGLAEAFF; CDR3 DNA: TGCAGTCCCTTGCAGGGGGAAGGGTTGGCTGAAGCTTTCTTT
clone size: NA; J gene: TRBJ2-3; D gene: TRBD2; V gene: TRBV5-6; CDR3 protein: CASSLGGSGRGDTQYF; CDR3 DNA: TGTGCCAGCAGCTTGGGGGGGAGCGGGAGAGGAGATACGCAGTATTTT
clone size: NA; J gene: TRBJ2-3; D gene: TRBD2; V gene: TRBV6-2/TRBV6-3; CDR3 protein: CASSSSGSRSDTQYF; CDR3 DNA: TGTGCCAGCAGCTCCAGCGGGAGCAGGTCAGATACGCAGTATTTT
clone size: few; J gene: TRBJ1-4; D gene: TRBD1; V gene: TRBV10-3; CDR3 protein: CAISDSGQPQFF; CDR3 DNA: TGTGCCATCAGTGACTCGGGACAGCCACAGTTTTTT
clone size: few; J gene: TRBJ1-2; D gene: TRBD1; V gene: TRBV7-3; CDR3 protein: CASSDRGLGGYTF; CDR3 DNA: TGTGCCAGCAGCGACAGGGGGCTGGGTGGCTACACCTTC
clone size: many; J gene: TRBJ2-3; D gene: NA; V gene: TRBV11-2; CDR3 protein: CASTWWNTGTDTQYF; CDR3 DNA: TGTGCCAGCACTTGGTGGAATACGGGGACAGATACGCAGTATTTT
clone size: few; J gene: TRBJ2-3; D gene: TRBD2; V gene: TRBV6-1; CDR3 protein: CASMSTSGGDTQYF; CDR3 DNA: TGTGCCAGCATGTCTACTAGCGGCGGAGATACGCAGTATTTT
clone size: few; J gene: TRBJ2-2; D gene: TRBD2; V gene: TRBV20-1; CDR3 protein: CSALSGRAGELFF; CDR3 DNA: TGCAGTGCACTTAGCGGGAGAGCCGGGGAGCTGTTTTTT
clone size: NA; J gene: TRBJ1-5; D gene: TRBD1; V gene: TRBV14; CDR3 protein: CASSQDMVGQGNIHQPQHF; CDR3 DNA: TGTGCCAGCAGCCAAGATATGGTAGGACAGGGAAATATCCATCAGCCCCAGCATTTT
clone size: many; J gene: TRBJ2-3; D gene: TRBD1; V gene: TRBV7-6; CDR3 protein: CASSLEATGGTDTQYF; CDR3 DNA: TGTGCCAGCAGCTTAGAGGCCACAGGGGGCACAGATACGCAGTATTTT
clone size: NA; J gene: TRBJ2-7; D gene: TRBD1; V gene: TRBV5-1; CDR3 protein: CASSSDRGEATYEQYF; CDR3 DNA: TGCGCCAGCAGCTCCGACAGGGGAGAGGCGACCTACGAGCAGTACTTC
clone size: once; J gene: TRBJ1-2; D gene: NA; V gene: TRBV15; CDR3 protein: CATSRDRGVDGYTF; CDR3 DNA: TGTGCCACCAGCAGAGATCGGGGGGTAGATGGCTACACCTTC
clone size: NA; J gene: TRBJ1-1; D gene: TRBD1; V gene: TRBV30; CDR3 protein: CAGRTGGENTEAFF; CDR3 DNA: TGTGCCGGGAGGACAGGGGGGGAAAACACTGAAGCTTTCTTT
clone size: NA; J gene: TRBJ1-2; D gene: NA; V gene: TRBV10-3; CDR3 protein: CAISETGGANYGYTF; CDR3 DNA: TGTGCCATCAGTGAGACCGGGGGGGCTAACTATGGCTACACCTTC
clone size: many; J gene: TRBJ2-7; D gene: NA; V gene: TRBV28; CDR3 protein: CASSLANYEQYF; CDR3 DNA: TGTGCCAGCAGTTTAGCTAACTACGAGCAGTACTTC
clone size: many; J gene: TRBJ1-2; D gene: NA; V gene: TRBV2; CDR3 protein: CASSPRGGGYGYTF; CDR3 DNA: TGTGCCAGCAGTCCCCGTGGAGGGGGATATGGCTACACCTTC
clone size: NA; J gene: TRBJ2-2; D gene: NA; V gene: TRBV5-1; CDR3 protein: CASSSGTVGAGELFF; CDR3 DNA: TGCGCCAGCAGCTCCGGGACCGTCGGGGCCGGGGAGCTGTTTTTT
clone size: NA; J gene: TRBJ1-6; D gene: NA; V gene: TRBV20-1; CDR3 protein: CSARDSRNNSPLHF; CDR3 DNA: TGCAGTGCTAGGGACAGCCGAAATAATTCACCCCTCCACTTT
clone size: many; J gene: TRBJ2-3; D gene: TRBD2; V gene: TRBV7-6; CDR3 protein: CASNPYSGSRSTDTQYF; CDR3 DNA: TGTGCCAGCAACCCATATAGCGGGAGTAGGAGCACAGATACGCAGTATTTT
clone size: many; J gene: TRBJ2-7; D gene: NA; V gene: TRBV3-1; CDR3 protein: CASSQRGDSYEQYF; CDR3 DNA: TGTGCCAGCAGCCAGAGGGGAGATTCCTACGAGCAGTACTTC
clone size: many; J gene: TRBJ2-7; D gene: TRBD1; V gene: TRBV20-1; CDR3 protein: CSAKQAAGQGGDEQYF; CDR3 DNA: TGCAGTGCTAAACAAGCAGCGGGACAGGGGGGCGACGAGCAGTACTTC
clone size: few; J gene: TRBJ2-5; D gene: NA; V gene: TRBV6-1; CDR3 protein: CASLTQETQYF; CDR3 DNA: TGTGCCAGCTTGACCCAAGAGACCCAGTACTTC
clone size: NA; J gene: TRBJ2-5; D gene: TRBD2; V gene: TRBV7-9; CDR3 protein: CASSRTSGLYQETQYF; CDR3 DNA: TGTGCCAGCAGCCGGACTAGCGGACTGTACCAAGAGACCCAGTACTTC
clone size: few; J gene: TRBJ2-1; D gene: NA; V gene: TRBV9; CDR3 protein: CASSVAPSVNEQFF; CDR3 DNA: TGTGCCAGCAGCGTAGCTCCCTCCGTCAATGAGCAGTTCTTC
clone size: NA; J gene: TRBJ2-1; D gene: TRBD2; V gene: TRBV5-1; CDR3 protein: CASTLSGTSGSSSYNEQFF; CDR3 DNA: TGCGCCAGCACTCTGTCCGGGACTAGCGGGAGTAGCTCCTACAATGAGCAGTTCTTC
clone size: few; J gene: TRBJ1-5; D gene: NA; V gene: TRBV6-2/TRBV6-3; CDR3 protein: CASSFTVSNQPQHF; CDR3 DNA: TGTGCCAGCAGTTTCACGGTTAGCAATCAGCCCCAGCATTTT
clone size: few; J gene: TRBJ1-3; D gene: NA; V gene: TRBV6-2/TRBV6-3; CDR3 protein: CATTGVVAGNTIYF; CDR3 DNA: TGTGCCACCACGGGTGTGGTGGCTGGAAACACCATATATTTT
clone size: many; J gene: TRBJ2-1; D gene: NA; V gene: TRBV28; CDR3 protein: CASSDSSYNEQFF; CDR3 DNA: TGTGCCAGCAGTGACAGCTCCTACAATGAGCAGTTCTTC
clone size: many; J gene: TRBJ2-7; D gene: NA; V gene: TRBV27; CDR3 protein: CASSLLGGAEQYF; CDR3 DNA: TGTGCCAGCAGTCTTCTGGGGGGCGCCGAGCAGTACTTC
clone size: NA; J gene: TRBJ2-3; D gene: TRBD2; V gene: TRBV18; CDR3 protein: CASSTGSGKTDTQYF; CDR3 DNA: TGTGCCAGCAGCACTGGTAGCGGGAAGACAGATACGCAGTATTTT
clone size: many; J gene: TRBJ2-7; D gene: TRBD2; V gene: TRBV5-1; CDR3 protein: CASSSTSGSPHEQYF; CDR3 DNA: TGCGCCAGCAGCTCGACTAGCGGGAGTCCCCACGAGCAGTACTTC
clone size: NA; J gene: TRBJ2-7; D gene: NA; V gene: TRBV3-1; CDR3 protein: CASSHSTMNPYEQYF; CDR3 DNA: TGTGCCAGCAGCCACAGTACAATGAACCCCTACGAGCAGTACTTC
clone size: many; J gene: TRBJ1-1; D gene: NA; V gene: TRBV3-1; CDR3 protein: CASSQEVSEAFF; CDR3 DNA: TGTGCCAGCAGCCAAGAGGTTTCTGAAGCTTTCTTT
clone size: many; J gene: TRBJ1-2; D gene: TRBD1; V gene: TRBV30; CDR3 protein: CAWAGTAGGYTF; CDR3 DNA: TGTGCCTGGGCTGGGACAGCCGGTGGCTACACCTTC